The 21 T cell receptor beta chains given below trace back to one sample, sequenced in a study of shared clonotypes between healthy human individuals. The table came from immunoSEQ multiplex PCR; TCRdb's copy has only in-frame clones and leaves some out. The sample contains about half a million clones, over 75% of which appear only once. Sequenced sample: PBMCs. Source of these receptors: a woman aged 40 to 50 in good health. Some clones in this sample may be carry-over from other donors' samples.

In nucleotides, the CDR3 is TGCGCCAGCAAAAGGACTAGCCTTAGCACAGATACGCAGTATTTT. Its protein product is CASKRTSLSTDTQYF. The chain carries TRBV4-3 and TRBJ2-3; 8 nucleotides line up with TRBD2. Germline CDR1 reads LGHNA; CDR2 reads YSLEER. CDR3 length: 15 residues. Germline trimming cut 7 bases from V and 0 bases from J; bases unmatched to any gene: 6.

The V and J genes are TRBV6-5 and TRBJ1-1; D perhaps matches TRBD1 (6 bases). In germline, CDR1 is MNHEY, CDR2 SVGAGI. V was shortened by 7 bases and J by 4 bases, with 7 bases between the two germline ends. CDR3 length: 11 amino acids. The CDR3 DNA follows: TGTGCCAGCACACAGGGCACTGAAGCTTTCTTT. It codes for CASTQGTEAFF.

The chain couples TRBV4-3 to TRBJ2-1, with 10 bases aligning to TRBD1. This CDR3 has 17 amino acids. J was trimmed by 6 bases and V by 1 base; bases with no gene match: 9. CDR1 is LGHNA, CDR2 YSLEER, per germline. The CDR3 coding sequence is TGCGCCAGCAGCCAAGTGGTGGGACAGGGGCGGTCCAATGAGCAGTTCTTC. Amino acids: CASSQVVGQGRSNEQFF.

Here the CDR3 reads CASSLAGGAGELFF. CDR3 DNA: TGTGCCAGCAGTTTAGCCGGGGGAGCGGGGGAGCTGTTTTTT. The chain joins TRBV27 to TRBJ2-2, with D possibly matching TRBD2 (6 bases). Germline CDR1 and CDR2: MNHEY and SMNVEV (reference sequence). This CDR3 region has 14 residues. Trimming took off 2 bases at V and 8 bases at J, with 12 bases between the two ends.

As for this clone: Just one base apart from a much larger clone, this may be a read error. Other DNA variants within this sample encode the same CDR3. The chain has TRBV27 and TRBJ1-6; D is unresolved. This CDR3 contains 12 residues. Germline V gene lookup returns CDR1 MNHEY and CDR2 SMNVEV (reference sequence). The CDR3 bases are TGCGCCAGCAGTTTACTTAATTCACCCCTCCACTTT. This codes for CASSLLNSPLHF.

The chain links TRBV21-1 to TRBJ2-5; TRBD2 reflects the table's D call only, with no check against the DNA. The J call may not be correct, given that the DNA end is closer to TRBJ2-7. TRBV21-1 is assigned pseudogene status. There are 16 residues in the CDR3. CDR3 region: CASSNFRTGGSYEQYF. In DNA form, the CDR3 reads TGTGCCAGCAGCAATTTTCGGACTGGTGGCTCCTACGAGCAGTACTTC.

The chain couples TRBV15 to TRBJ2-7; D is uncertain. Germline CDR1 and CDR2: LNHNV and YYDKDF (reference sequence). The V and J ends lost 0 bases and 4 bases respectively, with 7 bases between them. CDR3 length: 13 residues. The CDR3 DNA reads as TGTGCCACCAGCAGAGATCATGGGTACGAGCAGTACTTC. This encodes CATSRDHGYEQYF.

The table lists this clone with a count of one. The CDR3 DNA sequence: TGTGCCTGGAATGTTATTGGGGTGGACACTGAAGCTTTCTTT. Protein product: CAWNVIGVDTEAFF. The gene calls are TRBV30 and TRBJ1-1; D not certain. Trimming shortened V by 4 bases and J by 3 bases, and 15 bases separated the two germline ends. The CDR3 sequence is 14 residues long. Germline assignment: CDR1 GTSNPN and CDR2 SVGIG (reference sequence). Looking up the rest from reference TRBV30 and TRBJ1-1 gives the full variable domain: SQTIHQWPATLVQPVGSPLSLECTVEGTSNPNLYWYRQAAGRGLQLLFYSVGIGQISSEVPQNLSASRPQDRQFILSSKKLLLSDSGFYLCAWNVIGVDTEAFFGQGTRLTVV.

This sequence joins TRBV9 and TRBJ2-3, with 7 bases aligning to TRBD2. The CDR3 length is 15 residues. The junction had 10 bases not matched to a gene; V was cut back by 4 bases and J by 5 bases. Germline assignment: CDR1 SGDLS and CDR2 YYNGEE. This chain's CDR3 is CASSPGAGVVDTQYF. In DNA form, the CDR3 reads TGTGCCAGCAGCCCCGGGGCGGGAGTGGTAGATACGCAGTATTTT.

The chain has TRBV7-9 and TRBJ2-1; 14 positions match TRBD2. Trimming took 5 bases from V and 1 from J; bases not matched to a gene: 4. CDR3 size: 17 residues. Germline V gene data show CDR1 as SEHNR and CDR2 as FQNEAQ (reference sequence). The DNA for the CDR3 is TGTGCCAGCAGCACCCGGACTAGCGGGAGGTCCTACAATGAGCAGTTCTTC. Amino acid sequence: CASSTRTSGRSYNEQFF. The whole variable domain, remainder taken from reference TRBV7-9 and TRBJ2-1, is DTGVSQNPRHKITKRGQNVTFRCDPISEHNRLYWYRQTLGQGPEFLTYFQNEAQLEKSRLLSDRFSAERPKGSFSTLEIQRTEQGDSAMYLCASSTRTSGRSYNEQFFGPGTRLTVL.

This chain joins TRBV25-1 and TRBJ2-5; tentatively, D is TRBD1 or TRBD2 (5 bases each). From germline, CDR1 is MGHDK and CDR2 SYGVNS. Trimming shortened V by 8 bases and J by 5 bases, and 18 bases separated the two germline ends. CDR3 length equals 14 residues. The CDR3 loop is CASAGAGARETQYF. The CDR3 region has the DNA TGTGCCAGCGCTGGGGCGGGTGCACGGGAGACCCAGTACTTC.

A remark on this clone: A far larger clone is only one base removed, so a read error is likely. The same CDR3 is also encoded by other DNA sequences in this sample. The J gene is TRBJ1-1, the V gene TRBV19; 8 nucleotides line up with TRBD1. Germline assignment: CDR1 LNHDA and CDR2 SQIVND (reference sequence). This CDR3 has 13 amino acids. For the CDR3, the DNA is TGTGCAAGTACCGGACAGGGCGGCACTGAAGCTTTCTTT. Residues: CASTGQGGTEAFF. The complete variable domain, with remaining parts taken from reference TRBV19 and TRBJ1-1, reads DGGITQSPKYLFRKEGQNVTLSCEQNLNHDAMYWYRQDPGQGLRLIYYSQIVNDFQKGDIAEGYSVSREKKESFPLTVTSAQKNPTAFYLCASTGQGGTEAFFGQGTRLTVV.

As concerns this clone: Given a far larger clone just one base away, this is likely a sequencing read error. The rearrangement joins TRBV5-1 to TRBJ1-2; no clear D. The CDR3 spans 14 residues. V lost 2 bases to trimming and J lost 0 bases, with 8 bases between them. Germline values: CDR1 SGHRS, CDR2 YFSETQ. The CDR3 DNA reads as TGCGCCAGCAGCTTACGGGATCCTAACTATGGCTACACCTTC. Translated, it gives CASSLRDPNYGYTF.

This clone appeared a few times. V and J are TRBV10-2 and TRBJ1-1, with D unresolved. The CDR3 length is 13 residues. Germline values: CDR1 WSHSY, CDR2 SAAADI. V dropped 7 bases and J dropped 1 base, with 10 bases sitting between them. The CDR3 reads CASTRSWNTEAFF. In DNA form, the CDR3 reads TGCGCCAGCACTAGAAGCTGGAACACTGAAGCTTTCTTT.

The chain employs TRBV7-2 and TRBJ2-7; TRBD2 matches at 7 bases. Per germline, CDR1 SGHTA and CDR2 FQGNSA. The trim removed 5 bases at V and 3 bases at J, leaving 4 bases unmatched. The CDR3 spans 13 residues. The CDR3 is CASSARTSYEQYF. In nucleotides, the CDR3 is TGTGCCAGCAGCGCTCGGACTAGCTACGAGCAGTACTTC.

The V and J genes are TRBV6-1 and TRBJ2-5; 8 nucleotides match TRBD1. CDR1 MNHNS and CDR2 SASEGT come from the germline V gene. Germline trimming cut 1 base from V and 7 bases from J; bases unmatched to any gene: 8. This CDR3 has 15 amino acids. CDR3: CASSEVGRGHGTQYF. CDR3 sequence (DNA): TGTGCCAGCAGTGAAGTGGGCAGGGGGCATGGGACCCAGTACTTC.

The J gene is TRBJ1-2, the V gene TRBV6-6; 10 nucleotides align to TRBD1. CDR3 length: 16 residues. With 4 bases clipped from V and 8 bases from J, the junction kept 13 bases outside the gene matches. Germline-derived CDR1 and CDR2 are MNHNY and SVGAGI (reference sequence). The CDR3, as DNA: TGTGCCAGCAGTTCCATCCCCGGGACAGGGGCGGGAGGCTACACCTTC. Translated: CASSSIPGTGAGGYTF.

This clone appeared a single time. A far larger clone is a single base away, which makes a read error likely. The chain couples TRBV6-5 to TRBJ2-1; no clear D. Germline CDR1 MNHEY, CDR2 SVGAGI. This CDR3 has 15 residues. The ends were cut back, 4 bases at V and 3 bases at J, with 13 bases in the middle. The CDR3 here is CASSSSRTDYNEQFF. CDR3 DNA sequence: TGTGCCAGCAGTTCTAGTAGGACCGACTACAATGAGCAGTTCTTC.

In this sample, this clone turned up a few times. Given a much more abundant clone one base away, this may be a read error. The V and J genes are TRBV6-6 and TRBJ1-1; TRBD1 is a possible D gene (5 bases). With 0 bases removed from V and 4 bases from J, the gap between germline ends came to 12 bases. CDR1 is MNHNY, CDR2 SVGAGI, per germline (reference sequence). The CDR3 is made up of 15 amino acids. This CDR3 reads CASSYSDTLSTEAFF. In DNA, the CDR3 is TGTGCCAGCAGTTACTCGGACACCCTGAGCACTGAAGCTTTCTTT.

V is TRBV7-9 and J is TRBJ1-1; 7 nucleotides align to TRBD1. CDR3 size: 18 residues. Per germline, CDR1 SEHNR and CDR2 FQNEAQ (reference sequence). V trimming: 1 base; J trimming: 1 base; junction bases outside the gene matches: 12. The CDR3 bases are TGTGCCAGCAGCTTAGAGGGAGGGAAGGGGGCGACGAACACTGAAGCTTTCTTT. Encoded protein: CASSLEGGKGATNTEAFF.

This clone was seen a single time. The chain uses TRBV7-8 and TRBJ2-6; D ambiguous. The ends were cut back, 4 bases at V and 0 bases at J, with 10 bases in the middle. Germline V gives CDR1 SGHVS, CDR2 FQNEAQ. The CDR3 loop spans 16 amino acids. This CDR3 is CASSWNKNSGANVLTF. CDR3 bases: TGTGCCAGCAGCTGGAATAAAAACTCTGGGGCCAACGTCCTGACTTTC.